This TCR beta chain came from a study of T cells in Graves' hyperthyroidism and ophthalmopathy. RNA transcripts served as the template for amplifying TCR beta CDR3 regions. The study used the HTBI primer set for a first-round RT-PCR of the TCR CDR3. TCRdb reprocessed the multiplex PCR reads with MiXCR, giving one entry per CDR3 protein. The sample lists about 590,000 distinct CDR3 sequences, about 15% occurring once. This CDR3 spans 13 amino acids. V lost 5 bases and J lost 3, with 11 bases in between. Germline-derived CDR1 and CDR2 are SGHTA and FQGNSA. Newly diagnosed hyperthyroidism patients aged 18 to 65 years had disease lasting under 2 months. There are many counts of this clonotype.

Material: blood. V usage is TRBV7-2 and J usage is TRBJ2-7; a weak D match, TRBD2 (5 bases). This sequence was found in a woman aged 25 to 45 with Graves' hyperthyroidism. CDR3 region: CASSLTRDYEQYF. DNA for the CDR3: TGTGCCAGCAGCCTGACGAGGGACTACGAGCAGTACTTC.